Below, 29 T cell receptor beta chains from the same sample are listed, as sequenced in a study of T cells after yellow fever vaccination. MiXCR was run by TCRdb on the 5' RACE reads, yielding one entry per CDR3 protein. The sample carries approximately 510,000 distinct CDR3 sequences, 21% recorded once. The sample here was PBMCs, taken roughly 20 days after the first yellow fever vaccination. These TCRs come from a man aged 18 to 35 who received the YFV17D yellow fever vaccine.

J is TRBJ2-2 and V is TRBV18; maybe TRBD1 (5 bases). The CDR3 extends over 20 amino acids. V gave up 3 bases and J gave up 2 bases, with 25 bases separating them. Germline V gene lookup returns CDR1 KGHSH and CDR2 LQKENI. CDR3 bases: TGTGCCAGCTCACCCGACTGGGCTCTCATCGCAGGGCACAACACCGGGGAGCTGTTTTTT. Its translation: CASSPDWALIAGHNTGELFF.

The CDR3: CASSFSGQGDQPQHF. The CDR3, as DNA: TGTGCCAGCAGCTTCTCGGGACAGGGCGATCAGCCCCAGCATTTT. The rearrangement joins TRBV12-3 or TRBV12-4 to TRBJ1-5; 9 nucleotides line up with TRBD1. V was clipped by 6 bases and J by 5 bases; unmatched bases: 8. The CDR3 contains 15 residues.

This clonotype has just a few counts. This chain links TRBV5-1 with TRBJ2-2; possibly TRBD1 for D (6 bases). V gave up 4 bases and J gave up 2 bases, with 12 bases separating them. Germline V CDR1 and CDR2: SGHRS, YFSETQ. This CDR3 comprises 15 residues. The CDR3 DNA reads as TGCGCCAGCAGCCGCCCAGGGGTTAACACCGGGGAGCTGTTTTTT. Amino acid sequence: CASSRPGVNTGELFF.

This sequence joins TRBV2 and TRBJ2-5, with D perhaps TRBD1 (6 bases). The V gene's germline CDR1 is SNHLY and CDR2 FYNNEI. The CDR3 is 16 residues long. V was trimmed by 6 bases and J by 0 bases, leaving 17 bases between them. The CDR3 region is CASRHHTGQYQETQYF. For the CDR3, the DNA is TGTGCCAGCAGACATCATACCGGACAGTACCAAGAGACCCAGTACTTC.

The chain joins TRBV27 to TRBJ2-3; 8 bases are a match to TRBD2. The V gene's germline CDR1 is MNHEY and CDR2 SMNVEV (reference sequence). Trimming removed 3 bases from V and 6 bases from J; junction bases left unmatched: 8. This CDR3 spans 15 amino acids. The CDR3 DNA sequence: TGTGCCAGCAGTTTTGTAGCGGGAAACCCGGATACGCAGTATTTT. Its protein is CASSFVAGNPDTQYF.

This clonotype has only a few counts. V is TRBV5-1 and J is TRBJ1-4, with a tentative D call TRBD1 (5 bases). Per germline, CDR1 SGHRS and CDR2 YFSETQ. The CDR3 sequence is 17 residues long. The germline V and J ends were trimmed by 3 bases and 0 bases, with 15 bases remaining between them. The CDR3 reads CASSWGPERATNEKLFF. As DNA, the CDR3 is TGCGCCAGCAGCTGGGGACCCGAGAGGGCAACTAATGAAAAACTGTTTTTT.

CDR3: CASSQRVGSNEQFF. The CDR3 region has the DNA TGCGCCAGCAGCCAAAGAGTAGGGAGCAATGAGCAGTTCTTC. The rearrangement joins TRBV4-1 to TRBJ2-1, with D possibly matching TRBD2 (5 bases). This CDR3 is 14 amino acids long. V was shortened by 2 bases and J by 6 bases, with 11 bases between the two germline ends. From germline, CDR1 is MGHRA and CDR2 YSYEKL.

The chain joins TRBV6-5 to TRBJ1-6; 11 nucleotides agree with TRBD1. This CDR3 contains 14 residues. V shed 4 bases, J shed 10 bases, and the junction held 3 bases outside the gene matches. The germline CDR1 and CDR2 sequences are MNHEY and SVGAGI. The CDR3 reads CASSWDRGGSPLHF. The CDR3 coding sequence is TGTGCCAGCAGTTGGGACAGGGGGGGATCACCCCTCCACTTT.

This rearrangement joins TRBV12-3 or TRBV12-4 to TRBJ2-3, with D possibly being TRBD2 (7 bases). V gave up 6 bases and J gave up 7 bases, with 17 bases separating them. This CDR3 has 14 amino acids. CDR3: CASSLGGGSYTQYF. The CDR3 region has the DNA TGTGCCAGCAGCTTGGGGGGGGGCTCTTATACGCAGTATTTT.

The J gene is TRBJ2-5, the V gene TRBV14; D is undetermined. The germline V and J ends were trimmed by 0 bases and 7 bases, with 15 bases remaining between them. This CDR3 has 15 amino acids. The germline V gene has CDR1 SGHDN and CDR2 FVKESK. CDR3 in DNA: TGTGCCAGCAGCCAAGATTCAGTCAGCTCGCGGACCCAGTACTTC. It translates to CASSQDSVSSRTQYF.

This sequence joins TRBV5-1 and TRBJ1-1; D remains ambiguous. V was shortened by 0 bases and J by 8 bases, with 14 bases between the two germline ends. Germline V lookup: CDR1 SGHRS, CDR2 YFSETQ. The CDR3 has 14 amino acids. CDR3 sequence (DNA): TGCGCCAGCAGCTTGGCCTCCTGGGAAAGGGAAGCTTTCTTT. Its protein product is CASSLASWEREAFF.

Ten or more counts support this clonotype. The rearrangement links TRBV20-1 to TRBJ2-7; D is tentatively TRBD1 or TRBD2 (5 bases each). CDR3 length: 12 residues. Germline-derived CDR1 and CDR2 are DFQATT and SNEGSKA (reference sequence). Trimming removed 1 base from V and 9 bases from J, with 13 bases in between. This CDR3 reads CSARVRDHGQYV. CDR3 nucleotide sequence: TGCAGTGCTAGAGTCAGGGACCACGGGCAGTACGTC.

This clonotype was seen only a few times. V is TRBV4-3 and J is TRBJ2-5, with D uncertain. Per the germline V gene, CDR1 is LGHNA and CDR2 is YSLEER. The CDR3 has 16 amino acids. V was trimmed by 3 bases and J by 1 base, leaving 15 bases between them. CDR3 sequence (DNA): TGCGCCAGCAGCCATTCGGGTAGGGTGGGCCAAGAGACCCAGTACTTC. Translation: CASSHSGRVGQETQYF.

In this sample, this clonotype turned up many times. V is TRBV20-1 and J is TRBJ1-6, with D possibly matching TRBD1 (5 bases). Trimming removed 4 bases from V and 11 bases from J, with 18 bases in between. This CDR3 has 14 residues. Germline CDR1 reads DFQATT; CDR2 reads SNEGSKA (reference sequence). CDR3 sequence: CSAKMSSGGPPLHF. Written as DNA, the CDR3 is TGCAGTGCTAAAATGAGTTCCGGGGGTCCACCCCTCCACTTT.

V is TRBV5-1 and J is TRBJ2-1; a weak D match, TRBD1 (6 bases). The CDR3 totals 14 residues. Trimming took 0 bases from V and 4 from J, leaving 8 bases between them. Per the germline V gene, CDR1 is SGHRS and CDR2 is YFSETQ. CDR3: CASSLDREYNEQFF. CDR3 in DNA: TGCGCCAGCAGCTTGGACAGGGAATACAATGAGCAGTTCTTC.

This chain links TRBV20-1 with TRBJ1-6, with D uncertain. Deletions cut 6 bases from V and 9 bases from J, with 21 bases between. CDR1 and CDR2 (germline): DFQATT, SNEGSKA (reference sequence). The CDR3 has 15 residues. Written as DNA, the CDR3 is TGCAGTGCCGCGCTCCGACCCTCGGGCTCTTCACCCCTCCACTTT. Its translation is CSAALRPSGSSPLHF.

The chain has TRBV3-1 and TRBJ2-1, with TRBD2 matching 12 bases. Germline CDR1 is LGHDT and CDR2 is YNNKEL (reference sequence). After removal of 0 bases from V and 3 bases from J, the junction contained 9 bases not matched to a gene. This CDR3 is built from 19 residues. The DNA of the CDR3 is TGTGCCAGCAGCCAAGATCTCGCTAGCGGGGGGGCCATCTACAATGAGCAGTTCTTC. It specifies CASSQDLASGGAIYNEQFF.

V is TRBV15 and J is TRBJ2-7; 8 nucleotides match TRBD1. J gave up 4 bases and V 0 bases, and 5 bases lay outside the gene matches. The CDR3 runs to 15 residues. Germline V lookup: CDR1 LNHNV, CDR2 YYDKDF (reference sequence). In DNA, the CDR3 is TGTGCCACCAGCAGAGAAAGACAGGGGTGGTACGAGCAGTACGTC. This sequence encodes CATSRERQGWYEQYV.

V usage is TRBV6-4 and J usage is TRBJ1-1, with D perhaps matching TRBD1 (5 bases). The CDR3 loop spans 15 amino acids. Germline CDR1 and CDR2: MRHNA and SNTAGT. The germline V and J ends were trimmed by 10 bases and 0 bases, with 18 bases remaining between them. The CDR3 protein is CATKIDRPMNTEAFF. The CDR3 nucleotides are TGTGCCACCAAAATCGACAGACCCATGAACACTGAAGCTTTCTTT.

The chain employs TRBV20-1 and TRBJ1-2; 8 bases are shared with TRBD1. This CDR3 has 13 amino acids. In germline, CDR1 is DFQATT, CDR2 SNEGSKA (reference sequence). After removal of 3 bases from V and 5 bases from J, the junction contained 5 bases not matched to a gene. The CDR3 DNA is TGCAGTGCTAGTGCAGGGGGCGCTTATGGCTACACCTTC. Its translation: CSASAGGAYGYTF.

The J gene is TRBJ1-1, the V gene TRBV5-1, with D tentatively TRBD1 (5 bases). Germline V CDR1 and CDR2: SGHRS, YFSETQ. The CDR3 has 16 residues. Between the trimmed V and J ends, which lost 2 bases and 3 bases, there was a span of 17 bases. The CDR3 spells CASSLFGAPGDTEAFF. CDR3 bases: TGCGCCAGCAGCTTATTTGGGGCTCCGGGCGACACTGAAGCTTTCTTT.

The chain joins TRBV4-1 to TRBJ1-5, with TRBD1 matching 9 bases. The germline CDR1 and CDR2 sequences are MGHRA and YSYEKL. The CDR3 length is 17 residues. The ends lost 4 bases at V and 4 bases at J; junction bases unmatched: 11. CDR3 sequence: CASSPRTGAMFNQPQHF. CDR3 bases: TGCGCCAGCAGCCCCCGGACAGGGGCGATGTTTAATCAGCCCCAGCATTTT.

The chain is built from TRBV24-1 and TRBJ2-1; 8 bases line up with TRBD2. Germline V gene sequence: CDR1 KGHDR, CDR2 SFDVKD. The CDR3 is 18 amino acids. V was pared by 5 bases and J by 0 bases, with 11 bases of the junction left unmatched. CDR3 sequence: CATSVAGGDTSSYNEQFF. The CDR3 DNA is TGTGCCACCAGTGTTGCGGGGGGAGATACGAGCTCCTACAATGAGCAGTTCTTC.

This clonotype was found many times. This chain connects TRBV29-1 to TRBJ2-7; D ambiguous. Trimming stripped 1 base from V and 0 bases from J, with 10 bases between. The CDR3 consists of 14 residues. Germline loops: CDR1 SQVTM, CDR2 ANQGSEA. The CDR3 spells CSVEVPLSSYEQYV. The CDR3 bases are TGCAGCGTTGAAGTGCCTCTGAGCTCCTACGAGCAGTACGTC.

This chain connects TRBV5-4 to TRBJ2-2; unclear D gene. Germline V gene lookup returns CDR1 SGHNT and CDR2 YYREEE (reference sequence). The V end lost 3 bases, the J end lost 7 bases, and 7 bases lay between the germline ends. This CDR3 comprises 12 residues. CDR3 sequence (DNA): TGTGCCAGCAGCTCGTTGGACGGGGAGCTGTTTTTT. It encodes CASSSLDGELFF.

The chain links TRBV6-5 to TRBJ2-5; 11 nucleotides agree with TRBD2. CDR3 length: 18 amino acids. The junction had 9 bases not matched to a gene; V was cut back by 0 bases and J by 3 bases. CDR1 and CDR2 (germline): MNHEY, SVGAGI. Here the CDR3 reads CASSYSASGGSEKETQYF. The CDR3 DNA is TGTGCCAGCAGTTACTCGGCTAGCGGGGGGTCTGAAAAAGAGACCCAGTACTTC.

This clonotype appeared a few times. For the CDR3, the DNA is TGTGCCAGCGTGCGGGACACTCTCCAAGAGACCCAGTACTTC. This codes for CASVRDTLQETQYF. The chain recombines TRBV7-9 with TRBJ2-5; perhaps D is TRBD1 or TRBD2 (6 bases each). Germline CDR1 and CDR2: SEHNR and FQNEAQ (reference sequence). The CDR3 has 14 amino acids. Between the trimmed V and J ends, which lost 8 bases and 1 base, there was a span of 14 bases.

This clonotype was recorded at least ten times. The rearrangement links TRBV20-1 to TRBJ2-5, with 7 bases matching TRBD2. Germline V gene sequence: CDR1 DFQATT, CDR2 SNEGSKA (reference sequence). This CDR3 region has 12 residues. V lost 5 bases, J lost 5 bases, and 5 bases stayed unmatched. Written as DNA, the CDR3 is TGCAGTGCTTTGGGGGGGTGGGAGACCCAGTACTTC. This translates into CSALGGWETQYF.

This clonotype was detected only a few times. V gene TRBV5-1 combines with J gene TRBJ2-5; 9 bases line up with TRBD2. CDR1 and CDR2 from the germline V gene are SGHRS and YFSETQ. J was trimmed by 1 base and V by 4 bases; bases with no gene match: 8. The length of the CDR3 is 16 residues. The CDR3 DNA follows: TGCGCCAGCAGCATAAGTCTAGCGGGGTCCCAAGAGACCCAGTACTTC. Protein sequence: CASSISLAGSQETQYF.